Each of the 5 T cell receptor beta chains below was sequenced from the same sample in a study of T cell clonality in common variable immunodeficiency. The data were produced by immunoSEQ multiplex PCR, yet TCRdb's version contains in-frame clones alone and is incomplete. This repertoire holds 30,000 to 40,000 clones, and none appear only once. Sequences were obtained from peripheral blood mononuclear cells. The source of these receptors is a person between 18 and 69 years old in good health.

There are many counts of this clone. Coverage ceases 3 residues before the CDR3 finishes, and the germline J gene fills in the end. V usage is TRBV20-1 and J usage is TRBJ1-5; TRBD1 matches 10 bases. V shed 1 base and J 0 bases; nucleotides not matched to a gene: 12. The CDR3 is 19 amino acids. CDR1 and CDR2 (germline): DFQATT, SNEGSKA (reference sequence). CDR3 bases read: TGCAGTGCTAGAGGAATAATCGGGACAGGGGACAGTAGCAATCAGCCC. It codes for CSARGIIGTGDSSNQP. The full CDR3 sequence reads CSARGIIGTGDSSNQPQHF.

A note on this clone: This may come from a read error, since a much larger clone is one base off. The missing CDR3 end, 3 residues past where the read stops, is filled in from the germline J gene. The chain carries TRBV13 and TRBJ2-5, with D maybe TRBD1 (5 bases). The length of the CDR3 is 13 residues. The germline CDR1 and CDR2 sequences are PRHDT and FYEKMQ (reference sequence). V was trimmed by 2 bases and J by 1 base, leaving 5 bases between them. Incomplete CDR3 DNA: TGTGCCAGCAGCTTAAGGGGCCAAGAGACC. Its translation: CASSLRGQET. The CDR3 in full is CASSLRGQETQYF.

Only a few counts were recorded for this clone. The sequence runs out 3 residues before the end of the CDR3; the remainder is reconstructed from the germline J gene. This chain joins TRBV18 and TRBJ2-3, with TRBD2 matching 12 bases. Germline V gene data show CDR1 as KGHSH and CDR2 as LQKENI. With V trimmed by 4 bases and J by 0 bases, 2 bases remained unmatched. There are 16 residues in the CDR3. CDR3 sequence reads: CASSQGLAGSTDTQYF. The covered CDR3 bases are TGTGCCAGCTCACAAGGACTAGCGGGGAGCACAGATACG.

As concerns this clone: The read comes to an end 3 residues before the CDR3 does, leaving the germline J gene to fill in the end. The V call is TRBV2, the J call TRBJ1-2, with 7 bases lining up with TRBD1. Germline V lookup: CDR1 SNHLY, CDR2 FYNNEI. CDR3 length: 18 residues. CDR3 in amino acids: CASSEVNLVWDSQETYTF. The CDR3 DNA, read in part, is TGTGCCAGCAGTGAAGTGAATTTGGTCTGGGACAGCCAAGAGACC.

This clone has just a few counts. The read terminates 3 residues ahead of where the CDR3 ends, so the germline J gene completes it. The chain recombines TRBV2 with TRBJ1-5; D gene ambiguous. The CDR3 contains 15 residues. V was pared by 4 bases and J by 4 bases, with 14 bases between. Germline CDR1 and CDR2: SNHLY and FYNNEI. CDR3 DNA, as far as it was read: TGTGCCAGCAGTGTGACCTGGGCCACTAATCAGCCC. Its translation is CASSVTWATNQP. The full CDR3 sequence reads CASSVTWATNQPQHF.